These 18 T cell receptor beta chains share one sample of origin, sequenced in a study of identical twins. Each CDR3 protein is one row after TCRdb ran MiXCR on the 5' RACE reads. Among around 370,000 distinct CDR3 sequences listed, 7% to 9.5% were seen once. Sequenced input: naive T cells sorted from blood. Every receptor here comes from a woman aged 50 to 65 in good health.

This clonotype has more than one count but fewer than ten. The chain combines TRBV15 with TRBJ2-7, with a tentative D call TRBD2 (6 bases). Germline assignment: CDR1 LNHNV and CDR2 YYDKDF (reference sequence). Trimming shortened V by 3 bases and J by 7 bases, and 22 bases separated the two germline ends. This CDR3 contains 16 residues. Written as DNA, the CDR3 is TGTGCCACCAGCAGTGCTCCCAGTGGGACTCCGGGGGAGCAGTACGTC. Translation: CATSSAPSGTPGEQYV.

This clonotype has just a few counts. The chain is built from TRBV7-9 and TRBJ1-1; a possible D gene is TRBD1 (5 bases). This CDR3 has 16 amino acids. In germline, CDR1 is SEHNR, CDR2 FQNEAQ (reference sequence). V dropped 0 bases and J dropped 8 bases, with 19 bases sitting between them. CDR3: CASSLAFRAGREEAFF. In DNA, the CDR3 is TGTGCCAGCAGCTTAGCGTTCCGGGCAGGGCGAGAGGAAGCTTTCTTT.

This clonotype was seen many times. The rearrangement uses TRBV12-3 or TRBV12-4 and TRBJ2-1, with TRBD2 identical over 8 bases. The CDR3 totals 14 residues. V dropped 6 bases and J dropped 4; count of bases not matched to a gene: 5. CDR3 DNA: TGTGCCAGCAGGAGGACTAGCTCATACAATGAGCAGTTCTTC. Its translation: CASRRTSSYNEQFF.

In its sample, this clonotype was seen many times. The chain uses TRBV5-1 and TRBJ1-1; no clear D. The germline gives CDR1 SGHRS, CDR2 YFSETQ. Deletions cut 0 bases from V and 1 base from J, with 7 bases between. CDR3 length: 14 residues. The CDR3 is CASSLEWGNTEAFF. The CDR3 bases are TGCGCCAGCAGCTTGGAATGGGGGAACACTGAAGCTTTCTTT.

This rearrangement joins TRBV5-1 to TRBJ1-1; D not certain. The CDR3 consists of 13 residues. Looked up from germline, CDR1 is SGHRS and CDR2 is YFSETQ. With 2 bases removed from V and 7 bases from J, the gap between germline ends came to 12 bases. CDR3 in amino acids: CASSFGQTNEAFF. As DNA, the CDR3 is TGCGCCAGCAGCTTCGGGCAGACTAATGAAGCTTTCTTT.

This clonotype was detected many times. The chain uses TRBV29-1 and TRBJ1-1; possibly TRBD1 for D (6 bases). V was cut by 3 bases and J by 4 bases, with 9 bases left in between. This CDR3 region has 12 residues. Germline lookup yields CDR1 SQVTM and CDR2 ANQGSEA. CDR3 protein: CSVEKGGTEAFF. CDR3 DNA sequence: TGCAGCGTTGAGAAGGGGGGCACTGAAGCTTTCTTT. The variable domain in full, with the rest retrieved from reference TRBV29-1 and TRBJ1-1, is SAVISQKPSRDICQRGTSLTIQCQVDSQVTMMFWYRQQPGQSLTLIATANQGSEATYESGFVIDKFPISRPNLTFSTLTVSNMSPEDSSIYLCSVEKGGTEAFFGQGTRLTVV.

This clonotype was seen a handful of times. The V gene is TRBV2, the J gene TRBJ1-1; TRBD1 matches 7 bases. CDR3 size: 14 residues. Trimming took 9 bases from V and 10 from J; bases not matched to a gene: 17. From germline, CDR1 is SNHLY and CDR2 FYNNEI. This CDR3 is CASTPEQGPSRAFF. Written as DNA, the CDR3 is TGTGCCAGTACTCCTGAACAGGGGCCCTCTCGAGCTTTCTTT.

This clonotype was seen a few times. The chain uses TRBV6-1 and TRBJ2-2; 12 bases are shared with TRBD2. The germline V gene encodes CDR1 MNHNS and CDR2 SASEGT. Unmatched junction bases numbered 18, after V lost 3 bases and J lost 7 bases. This CDR3 contains 20 residues. The DNA of the CDR3 is TGTGCCAGCAGTGACTGGCTAGCGGGAGGGCCATCGATGCGGGTCGGGGAGCTGTTTTTT. Protein product: CASSDWLAGGPSMRVGELFF.

This clonotype has a count of ten or more. The chain recombines TRBV28 with TRBJ2-7; 7 bases are a match to TRBD2. The CDR3 is 15 amino acids. V trimming: 8 bases; J trimming: 1 base; junction bases outside the gene matches: 11. Germline values: CDR1 MDHEN, CDR2 SYDVKM. CDR3 amino acids: CASGGGAYSSYEQYF. The CDR3 DNA follows: TGTGCCAGCGGGGGAGGGGCCTATTCTTCCTACGAGCAGTACTTC.

V usage is TRBV5-1 and J usage is TRBJ2-1; tentatively, D is TRBD1 (6 bases). The germline V gene has CDR1 SGHRS and CDR2 YFSETQ. With 3 bases removed from V and 7 bases from J, the gap between germline ends came to 14 bases. This CDR3 has 14 residues. CDR3 protein: CASSYLQGPNEQFF. The CDR3 nucleotides read TGCGCCAGCAGCTACCTACAGGGACCGAATGAGCAGTTCTTC.

In its sample, this clonotype was seen many times. CDR3 residues: CATSQAGGPDTQYF. The CDR3, as DNA: TGTGCCACCAGTCAAGCGGGAGGGCCTGATACGCAGTATTTT. The chain is built from TRBV24-1 and TRBJ2-3; 10 bases are a match to TRBD2. This CDR3 is built from 14 residues. After removal of 6 bases from V and 6 bases from J, the junction contained 5 bases not matched to a gene. From germline, CDR1 is KGHDR and CDR2 SFDVKD.

This clonotype appeared many times. In DNA, the CDR3 is TGTGCCAGCAGCTGGACCGGGGAGCTGTTTTTT. As protein: CASSWTGELFF. The V and J genes are TRBV3-1 and TRBJ2-2; D unclear. CDR1 LGHDT and CDR2 YNNKEL come from the germline V gene (reference sequence). V was clipped by 5 bases and J by 5 bases, with 3 bases between them. This CDR3 has 11 residues.

This clonotype turned up a few times. The J gene is TRBJ1-2, the V gene TRBV12-3 or TRBV12-4, with D tentatively TRBD1 (6 bases). V lost 1 base, J lost 2 bases, and 11 bases lay in between. This CDR3 comprises 15 residues. This CDR3 reads CASSLDGQGNYGYTF. CDR3 DNA sequence: TGTGCCAGCAGTTTAGATGGGCAGGGGAACTATGGCTACACCTTC.

In this sample, this clonotype turned up many times. The chain carries TRBV4-2 and TRBJ1-1; tentative D call: TRBD1 (6 bases). Germline-derived CDR1 and CDR2 are LGHNA and YNFKEQ. The CDR3 is made up of 15 amino acids. V dropped 5 bases and J dropped 5 bases, with 18 bases sitting between them. The CDR3 here is CASSDRQALVTEAFF. CDR3 nucleotides: TGTGCCAGCAGCGACCGACAGGCTCTCGTTACTGAAGCTTTCTTT.

The table lists this clonotype with a few counts. The chain links TRBV5-1 to TRBJ1-1, with TRBD1 identical over 8 bases. CDR1 and CDR2 from the germline V gene are SGHRS and YFSETQ. V lost 2 bases, J lost 0 bases, and 6 bases stayed unmatched. This CDR3 contains 16 residues. The CDR3 coding sequence is TGCGCCAGCAGCTTTCCTCCAGGGGGCATGAACACTGAAGCTTTCTTT. Translated: CASSFPPGGMNTEAFF.

This clonotype has more than one count but fewer than ten. This chain uses TRBV4-1 with TRBJ1-4; no reliable D call. This CDR3 is built from 15 residues. V gave up 5 bases and J gave up 3 bases, with 13 bases separating them. The germline CDR1 and CDR2 sequences are MGHRA and YSYEKL. CDR3 region: CASSALGRANEKLFF. The CDR3, as DNA: TGCGCCAGCAGCGCGCTAGGGCGGGCTAATGAAAAACTGTTTTTT.

The table lists this clonotype with a few counts. The rearrangement uses TRBV20-1 and TRBJ1-6; D not resolved. The germline CDR1 and CDR2 sequences are DFQATT and SNEGSKA (reference sequence). The ends were cut back, 5 bases at V and 10 bases at J, with 18 bases in the middle. This CDR3 is 14 amino acids long. CDR3: CSAGRGLGVSPLHF. The CDR3 nucleotides are TGCAGTGCTGGAAGAGGTCTCGGGGTCTCACCCCTCCACTTT.

This clonotype occurred many times. The chain joins TRBV12-3 or TRBV12-4 to TRBJ1-5, with 7 positions matching TRBD1. The CDR3 length is 17 residues. Trimming removed 8 bases from V and 3 bases from J; junction bases left unmatched: 16. As DNA, the CDR3 is TGTGCCAGCCAAGCGGATTTCCCGGGACAGACCAATCAGCCCCAGCATTTT. Translating gives CASQADFPGQTNQPQHF.